Below, one TCR beta chain is given with its context. The antigen it recognizes is unknown. No base quality information exists; no much larger clone differs at one position. The record originates from a study of T cell changes during pregnancy in multiple sclerosis (dated by TCRdb to about 2019). About the full investigation: The study looked at changes in the T cell repertoire across pregnancy in women with multiple sclerosis.

Receptor libraries were prepared by the immunoSEQ multiplex PCR assay. As stored in TCRdb, this immuneACCESS dataset retains in-frame rearrangements with V and J assigned. A fraction of the clones does not appear; measured against another copy, unresolved V genes explain less than half of the discrepancy, and the remainder lacks a known reason. For this sample the table gives roughly 51,000 clones, of which under 95% were detected only once. Jointly, the top ten make up about 5.5% of the sample. CDR1 MNHEY and CDR2 SMNVEV are derived from the germline V gene (reference sequence). V is trimmed back by 6 bases and J by 4 bases, and the junction contains 12 bases that no gene match accounts for. Including cysteine and phenylalanine, the CDR3 has 16 amino acids. Left in the record is the CDR3 DNA by itself, 48 bases read in frame from the first base.

The TCR was taken from a female donor with multiple sclerosis, enrolled in a pregnancy study. Sequenced material: CD8+ T cells from peripheral blood mononuclear cells, taken before pregnancy. Recombination linked TRBV27 to TRBJ2-5; 9 bases in between match TRBD1. The DNA reads TGTGCCAGCAGACCCTCACCGACAGGGGGTTTAGAGACCCAGTACTTC. Its amino acids are CASRPSPTGGLETQYF.